This T cell receptor beta chain is from a study of blood T cell repertoires in COVID-19. As for the study in general: The United States, Italy and Spain were the sources of the acute and convalescent COVID-19 samples. PBMCs, B-cell-depleted T cells, or T cells provided the cDNA or gDNA that made up the material.

This table comes from immunoSEQ multiplex PCR, and its TCRdb copy is limited to in-frame clones, with some not included. The sample has approximately 100,000 clones; around 89% are singletons. The V gene's germline CDR1 is SNHLY and CDR2 FYNNEI. V was clipped by 4 bases and J by 0 bases; unmatched bases: 3. This CDR3 region has 14 residues. The receptor comes from a human donor with acute or convalescent COVID-19. The donor label of this sample is uncertain. The chain couples TRBV2 to TRBJ2-7; 7 bases agree with TRBD2. Sequenced: peripheral blood. The CDR3 loop reads CASSAGTISYEQYF. The CDR3 coding sequence is TGTGCCAGCAGTGCCGGGACTATCTCCTACGAGCAGTACTTC.